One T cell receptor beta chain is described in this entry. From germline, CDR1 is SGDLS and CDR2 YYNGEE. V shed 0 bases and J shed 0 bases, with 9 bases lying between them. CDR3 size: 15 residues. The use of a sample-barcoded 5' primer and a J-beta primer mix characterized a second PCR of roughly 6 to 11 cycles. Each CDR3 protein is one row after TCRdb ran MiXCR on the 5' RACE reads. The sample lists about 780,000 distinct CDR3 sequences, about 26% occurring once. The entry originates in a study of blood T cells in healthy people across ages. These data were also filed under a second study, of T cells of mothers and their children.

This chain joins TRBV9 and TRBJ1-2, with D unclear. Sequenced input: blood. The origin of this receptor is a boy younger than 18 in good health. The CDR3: CASSVDPSPNYGYTF. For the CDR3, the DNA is TGTGCCAGCAGCGTAGATCCGAGTCCTAACTATGGCTACACCTTC. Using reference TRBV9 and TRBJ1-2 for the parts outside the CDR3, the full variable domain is DSGVTQTPKHLITATGQRVTLRCSPRSGDLSVYWYQQSLDQGLQFLIQYYNGEERAKGNILERFSAQQFPDLHSELNLSSLELGDSALYFCASSVDPSPNYGYTFGSGTRLTVV.